This TCR beta chain was documented in a study of cytomegalovirus exposure and HLA in healthy donors. Study-level results: Some highly shared sequence variants likely arose as a pipeline artifact. Presence/absence analysis assumed near-uniform sequencing depth across donors. CMV serostatus was the only recorded immune exposure for donors.

Vbeta (60) and Jbeta (13) primers were used in the PCR. Original processing notes: About 12 million of the 80 million or so unique TCR beta chains counted in a later analysis were shared. Data came from immunoSEQ multiplex PCR; TCRdb stores just in-frame clones and leaves some out. The DNA was the basis for D and trimming; V, J and clone size are from that table. The table has about 150,000 clones, roughly 68% seen once. The J segment lost 2 bases and the V segment lost 6 bases, leaving 7 bases of the junction unmatched. Germline V gene sequence: CDR1 MDHEN, CDR2 SYDVKM. This CDR3 comprises 14 residues. Of note for this clone: As yet, its antigen is unknown.

This chain connects TRBV28 to TRBJ2-7; TRBD2 matches at 7 bases. Sequencing was done on a sample of PBMCs. The receptor was derived from a man in his sixties in good health and CMV-seronegative. CDR3 protein: CASRGGPSTYEQYF. In DNA, the CDR3 is TGTGCCAGCAGGGGAGGGCCAAGCACCTACGAGCAGTACTTC. Filled out from reference TRBV28 and TRBJ2-7, the complete variable domain reads DVKVTQSSRYLVKRTGEKVFLECVQDMDHENMFWYRQDPGLGLRLIYFSYDVKMKEKGDIPEGYSVSREKKERFSLILESASTNQTSMYLCASRGGPSTYEQYFGPGTRLTVT.